Shown below are 8 T cell receptor beta chains from a single sample sequenced in a study of OX40 agonist ivuxolimab in advanced cancers. The library was built by means of the immunoSEQ multiplex PCR assay. This immuneACCESS table, as held by TCRdb, lists in-frame sequences with V and J called but not all clones. Of the missing ones, under half trace to an unresolved V gene in checked studies; the others have no known cause. The sample profile shows roughly 50,000 clones; around 90% of them were found once. The ten top clones hold around 10% of the sample. Sample: CD4+ or CD8+ T cells sorted from blood, taken in a trial of the OX40 agonist ivuxolimab. These receptors originate from an adult with an advanced solid tumor such as melanoma, head and neck, liver or kidney cancer.

This sequence joins TRBV28 and TRBJ2-2, with D possibly TRBD2 on 6 matching bases. Germline V CDR1 and CDR2: MDHEN, SYDVKM. The length of the CDR3 is 17 residues. V lost 5 bases, J lost 0 bases, and 16 bases lay in between. CDR3 sequence reads: CASSSLASPANTGELFF. In nucleotides, the CDR3 is TGTGCCAGCAGTAGTCTAGCGAGTCCCGCGAACACCGGGGAGCTGTTTTTT.

The CDR3 loop is CASSINFDEQYF. DNA for the CDR3: TGTGCCAGTAGTATAAATTTCGACGAGCAGTACTTC. This chain joins TRBV19 and TRBJ2-7; no clear D. Per the germline V gene, CDR1 is LNHDA and CDR2 is SQIVND (reference sequence). V was shortened by 2 bases and J by 5 bases, with 7 bases between the two germline ends. The CDR3 runs to 12 residues.

V is TRBV7-9 and J is TRBJ2-2; unclear D gene. The germline V gene encodes CDR1 SEHNR and CDR2 FQNEAQ (reference sequence). With 5 bases removed from V and 6 bases from J, the gap between germline ends came to 7 bases. The CDR3 is 12 residues long. The CDR3 loop is CASSLKPGELFF. The DNA for the CDR3 is TGTGCCAGCAGCCTTAAACCCGGGGAGCTGTTTTTT.

This chain connects TRBV14 to TRBJ1-5; no definite D call. Germline V lookup: CDR1 SGHDN, CDR2 FVKESK. This CDR3 is built from 12 residues. Trimming cost V 0 bases and J 6 bases, with 3 bases left between them. This chain's CDR3 is CASSQDSQPQHF. CDR3 nucleotide sequence: TGTGCCAGCAGCCAAGATAGTCAGCCCCAGCATTTT.

This clone showed up just a few times. The J gene is TRBJ1-1, the V gene TRBV16; weak D call: TRBD1 (6 bases). Germline loops: CDR1 KGHSY, CDR2 FQNENV. V was pared by 0 bases and J by 7 bases, with 18 bases between. The CDR3 is made up of 16 amino acids. The CDR3 loop reads CASSQSMLGRGGEAFF. CDR3 DNA: TGTGCCAGCAGCCAATCGATGTTGGGGAGAGGGGGTGAAGCTTTCTTT.

This rearrangement joins TRBV27 to TRBJ1-1; no clear D. V was trimmed by 2 bases and J by 12 bases, leaving 4 bases between them. This CDR3 comprises 9 residues. Germline values: CDR1 MNHEY, CDR2 SMNVEV (reference sequence). The CDR3 bases are TGTGCCAGCAGTTTACCCACTTTCTTT. Encoded protein: CASSLPTFF.

The chain uses TRBV7-9 and TRBJ2-3; D could derive from TRBD1 or TRBD2 (6 bases each). V lost 1 base, J lost 6 bases, and 14 bases lay in between. Per germline, CDR1 SEHNR and CDR2 FQNEAQ (reference sequence). This CDR3 is built from 15 residues. The CDR3 here is CASSLVGGAGDTQYF. The CDR3 nucleotides read TGTGCCAGCAGCTTAGTGGGGGGCGCCGGGGATACGCAGTATTTT.

This chain uses TRBV18 with TRBJ2-3; tentatively, D is TRBD2 (7 bases). Deletions cut 0 bases from V and 0 bases from J, with 19 bases between. CDR1 KGHSH and CDR2 LQKENI come from the germline V gene. The CDR3 has 19 residues. In nucleotides, the CDR3 is TGTGCCAGCTCACCACCGGCGTTGGAGGGGGGGCCTAGCACAGATACGCAGTATTTT. Its protein is CASSPPALEGGPSTDTQYF. Full variable domain (rest looked up from reference TRBV18 and TRBJ2-3): NAGVMQNPRHLVRRRGQEARLRCSPMKGHSHVYWYRQLPEEGLKFMVYLQKENIIDESGMPKERFSAEFPKEGPSILRIQQVVRGDSAAYFCASSPPALEGGPSTDTQYFGPGTRLTVL.